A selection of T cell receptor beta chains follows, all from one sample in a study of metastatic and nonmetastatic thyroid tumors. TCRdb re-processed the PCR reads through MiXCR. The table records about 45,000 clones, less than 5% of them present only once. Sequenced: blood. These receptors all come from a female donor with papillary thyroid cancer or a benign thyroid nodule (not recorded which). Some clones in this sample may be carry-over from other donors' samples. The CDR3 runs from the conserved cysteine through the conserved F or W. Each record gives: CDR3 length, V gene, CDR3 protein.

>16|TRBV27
CASSLIGPSSYNEQFF
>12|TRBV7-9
CASSFGVNEQFF
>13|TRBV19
CASSARNTGELFF
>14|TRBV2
CASRTGTSDHEQYF
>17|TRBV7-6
CASSPQAGERSYNEQFF
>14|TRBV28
CASSSWDSYNEQFF
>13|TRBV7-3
CASTTRGGNEQFF
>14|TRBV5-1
CAGSLGTGASPLHF
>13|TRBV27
CASSLSRPDTQYF
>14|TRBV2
CANSPGRGDTEAFF
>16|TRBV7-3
CASSFPGLAGAGELFF
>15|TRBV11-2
CANSFSTFRVDTQYF
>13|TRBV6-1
CASVQADGSHLHF
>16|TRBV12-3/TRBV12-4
CASTPTEKTGFGEQFF
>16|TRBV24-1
CATSDGTGTGLDEAFF
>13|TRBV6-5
CASSYSNKGRAFF
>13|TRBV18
CASSLAGDNEQYF
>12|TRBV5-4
CASSSPGNEQFF
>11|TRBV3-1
CASSQEAAVAF
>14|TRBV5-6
CASSLFQGLSPLHF
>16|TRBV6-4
CASSASPGTGDTEAFF
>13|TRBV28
CASSEGQNYGYTF
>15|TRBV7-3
CASSPTGGVEYGYTF
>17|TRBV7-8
CASSLDGSVSLNQPQHF
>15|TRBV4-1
CASSHQFSGTDTQYF
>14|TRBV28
CASSAPGANTEAFF
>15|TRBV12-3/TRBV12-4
CASSPTGRTYNEQFF
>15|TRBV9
CASSVGTSGTDTQYF
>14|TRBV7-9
CASSPQGGALGYTF
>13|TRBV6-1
CAHSQEGNQPQHF
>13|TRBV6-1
CASIRDGNYGYTF
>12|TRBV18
CASSPPIAEQFF
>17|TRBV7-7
CASSPGTGKSGANVLTF
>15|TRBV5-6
CASRLGVQGWVEAFF
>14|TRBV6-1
CASSGTGGQETQYF
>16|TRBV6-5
CASSYKPGGLVSEQFF
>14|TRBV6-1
CASHTGSSVNTIYF
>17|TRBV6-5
CASSYSGQAPTRNTIYF
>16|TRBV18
CASSPNRTATNEKLFF
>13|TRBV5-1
CASSLDRNTEAFF